This T cell receptor beta chain was recovered during a study of blood T cell repertoires in COVID-19. At the level of the study: Samples representing acute and convalescent COVID-19 were sourced from the United States, Italy and Spain. PBMCs, B-cell-depleted T cells, or T cells were the source of the cDNA or gDNA that made up the material.

With 7 bases removed from V and 4 bases from J, the gap between germline ends came to 13 bases. The V gene's germline CDR1 is SGHAT and CDR2 FQNNGV. CDR3 length: 13 amino acids. As originally analysed: For nucleated cells, counts were estimated from reference gene primer amplification. The table came from immunoSEQ multiplex PCR; TCRdb's copy has only in-frame clones and leaves some out. D and trimming were read from the DNA, whereas the V and J calls and clone size are those reported in that table. The sample holds approximately 61,000 clones, 65% to 80% seen once. The chain joins TRBV11-2 to TRBJ1-2; D might be TRBD1 (5 bases). The sequenced sample consisted of peripheral blood. This clonotype was sampled from a woman aged 65 to 85 with acute or convalescent COVID-19. CDR3 coding DNA: TGTGCCAGCACCCCCGGGGGGTTCTATGGCTACACCTTC. It translates to CASTPGGFYGYTF.